This T cell receptor beta chain was recorded in a study of cytomegalovirus exposure and HLA in healthy donors. Study-wide results and limits: There were a few CMV-associated chains whose specificity for CMV antigens was confirmed in vitro.

For this clone: Its specificity is unknown.

It was with 60 Vbeta and 13 Jbeta primers that the PCR ran. Libraries were prepared by immunoSEQ multiplex PCR; TCRdb keeps only in-frame clonotypes and omits some of them. The sample table sets out some 130,000 clones. The source of this sequence is a man aged 18-30 years in good health and CMV-seronegative. What was sequenced was PBMCs.

CDR3 bases: TGCGCCAGCAGCCAAGAAATCACGAGGGAGCAGTACTTC. This sequence encodes CASSQEITREQYF. The rearrangement joins TRBV4-3 to TRBJ2-7; D ambiguous. Germline-derived CDR1 and CDR2 are LGHNA and YSLEER. The CDR3 spans 13 residues. The germline V and J ends were trimmed by 0 bases and 7 bases, with 10 bases remaining between them.